This T cell receptor beta chain originates from a study of spatial heterogeneity in lung cancer. The overall study: Where they were available, follow-up PBMC samples were sequenced, at a median of about two years after resection. Notes on the study in general: More often at tumor resection than at routine follow-up, ubiquitous expanded tumor TCRs were detected in the blood.

One entry per CDR3 protein, called by TCRdb with MiXCR from the 5' RACE reads. The sample lists approximately 20,000 distinct CDR3 sequences, about 10% seen once, with 20% to 25% in the top ten. Ten or more counts support this clonotype. Its matching antigen is unknown. The time point was: blood at routine non-recurrence follow-up after resection. The input material, whole RNA from tumor, nontumor lung or frozen PBMC, was sequenced unsorted. The CDR3 sequence is 16 residues long. The germline V gene encodes CDR1 SGHRS and CDR2 YFSETQ. V shed 5 bases, J shed 5 bases, and the junction held 15 bases outside the gene matches.

The rearrangement uses TRBV5-1 and TRBJ2-7; 8 nucleotides align to TRBD2. The material was PBMCs, obtained at follow-up. This TCR came from a male donor with early-stage non-small cell lung cancer. The CDR3 bases are TGCGCCAGCAGAGGACCGGGACTAGGAGCCGGGAACGAGCAGTACTTC. It is translated as CASRGPGLGAGNEQYF.